This T cell receptor beta chain stems from a study of spatial heterogeneity in lung cancer (dated by TCRdb to the late 2010s). In terms of the full investigation: Beta-chain transcripts were consistently detected in greater numbers than alpha-chain transcripts, which likely reflects a higher abundance of beta-chain transcripts. In tumor regions, TCR transcript counts showed a strong correlation with a T cell transcriptional module score from matched bulk RNA-seq. In the raw uncorrected reads, each unique combination of TCR and UMI appeared more than ten times on average. In non-small cell lung cancer, the study quantitatively compared TCR alpha and beta repertoires across several tumor regions, matched nontumor lung, and blood. TCR repertoire features were related to nonsynonymous mutation counts determined by whole-exome sequencing of tumor tissue. At surgery, both alpha and beta chains were TCR-sequenced in 200 to 250 tumor regions, fewer than 85 matched nontumor lung samples and 56 PBMC samples. What the work shows at the level of the full study, not this receptor alone: The number of expanded intratumoral alpha and beta TCRs correlated with the tumor nonsynonymous mutation count. Confirming at a functional level the hypothesis that regional TCRs recognize regional mutations was considered to require additional single-cell paired TCR alpha and beta sequencing. Estimated TCR-seq coverage of tumor T cells was only around 7.2% for alpha chains and about 12% for beta chains. Counts of ubiquitous and regional expanded TCRs correlated with counts of ubiquitous and regional nonsynonymous mutations, respectively.

This clonotype appeared many times. This clone's antigen is unknown. Base qualities are missing; no much larger clone stands one base away. Within a library made for alpha chains, this beta chain is off target, and its count is uninformative. The library was generated by 5' RACE. The data were produced on a NextSeq 500. To allow correction of PCR and sequencing errors, the TCR library protocol tagged every TCR cDNA molecule with a unique molecular identifier. On the authors' methods: Decombinator tools were used for TCR identification, UMI-based error correction and CDR3 extraction. TCRs above a frequency of 2 per 1,000, corresponding to the top 1% of the tumor frequency distribution, were defined as expanded. Expanded tumor TCRs statistically deemed absent (corrected P<0.05) from at least one tumor region were classed as regional, and all other expanded tumor TCRs were classed as ubiquitous. Rényi diversity was computed with the R vegan package after subsampling each repertoire 100 times to 5,000 TCRs. To build CDR3 similarity networks, amino acid triplet string-kernel similarity was used, and CDR3s were connected when their pairwise similarity was above 0.82. Starting from the raw public reads, TCRdb applied fastp trimming at Q25, assembled clones with MiXCR and retained in-frame beta chains. Rows with a matching CDR3 protein are joined into one entry that keeps the most common DNA and genes. The V and J calls shown here were made by TCRdb, not taken from the authors' results. This sample lists about 13,000 distinct CDR3 sequences; approximately 5.5% were detected once. Of the sample, around 25% is held by the ten largest clones.

The cysteine opens and the phenylalanine closes a CDR3 of 15 amino acids. Only the CDR3 portion is preserved as DNA: 45 bases, with reading frame beginning at the first base. From the germline V gene, CDR1 is SGHNT and CDR2 is YENEEA. V gives up 5 bases and J gives up 6 bases, and the segment between their germline ends measures 20 bases. Sample time point, as interpreted from the label and publication: sample taken at primary tumor resection. The donors were around 69 patients from the lung TRACERx cohort who had early-stage, untreated non-small cell lung cancer. Whole RNA extracted from tumor and nontumor lung tissue, or from cryopreserved PBMC samples, was used for TCR sequencing without cell sorting. A patient was chosen for TCR sequencing only when enough RNA was available from at least two tumor regions. Before being selected, tumor and adjacent nontumor lung specimens were reviewed by a lung pathologist.

This sample comprised lung tumor tissue, obtained at surgery. Here the chain combines TRBV11-3 and TRBJ2-7, with a tentative D gene TRBD1 over 6 matching bases. The receptor was isolated from a male donor with early-stage non-small cell lung cancer. In nucleotides, the sequence is TGTGCCAGCAGCCCCAGACAGGCCGCTTTTTCCGAGCAGTACTTC. Its protein is CASSPRQAAFSEQYF.